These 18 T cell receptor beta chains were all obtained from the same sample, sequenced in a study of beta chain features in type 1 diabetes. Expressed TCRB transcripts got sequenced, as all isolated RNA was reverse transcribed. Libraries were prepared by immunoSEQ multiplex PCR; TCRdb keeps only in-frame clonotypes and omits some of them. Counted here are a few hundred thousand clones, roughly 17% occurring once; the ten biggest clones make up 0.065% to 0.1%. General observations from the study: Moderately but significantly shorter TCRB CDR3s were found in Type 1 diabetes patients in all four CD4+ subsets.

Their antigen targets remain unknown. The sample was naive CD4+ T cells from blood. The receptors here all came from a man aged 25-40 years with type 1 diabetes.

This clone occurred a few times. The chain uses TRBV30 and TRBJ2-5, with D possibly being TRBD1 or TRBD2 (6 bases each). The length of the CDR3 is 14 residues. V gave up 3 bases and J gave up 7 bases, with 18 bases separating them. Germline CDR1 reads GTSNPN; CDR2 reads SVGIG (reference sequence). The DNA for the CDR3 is TGTGCCTGGAGCGGGGGCACCCTAGGGGGGACCCAGTACTTC. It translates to CAWSGGTLGGTQYF.

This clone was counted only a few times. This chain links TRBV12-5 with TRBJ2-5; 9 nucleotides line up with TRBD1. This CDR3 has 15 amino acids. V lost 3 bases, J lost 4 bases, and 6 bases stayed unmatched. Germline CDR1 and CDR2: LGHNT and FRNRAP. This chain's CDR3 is CASGLGTGRGETQYF. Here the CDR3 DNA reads TGTGCTAGTGGTTTAGGGACAGGGCGGGGAGAGACCCAGTACTTC.

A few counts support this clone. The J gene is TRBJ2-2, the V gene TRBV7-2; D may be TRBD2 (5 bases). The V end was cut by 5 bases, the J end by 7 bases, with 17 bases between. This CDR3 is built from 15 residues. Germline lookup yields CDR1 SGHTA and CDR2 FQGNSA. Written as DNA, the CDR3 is TGTGCCAGCAGCCTTGGTACCTCTGCGGGCGGGGAGCTGTTTTTT. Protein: CASSLGTSAGGELFF.

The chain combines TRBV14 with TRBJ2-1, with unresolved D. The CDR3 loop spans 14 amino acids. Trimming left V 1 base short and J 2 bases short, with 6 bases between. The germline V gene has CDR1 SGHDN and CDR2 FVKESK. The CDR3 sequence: CASSQGYPYNEQFF. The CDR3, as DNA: TGTGCCAGCAGCCAAGGGTACCCCTACAATGAGCAGTTCTTC.

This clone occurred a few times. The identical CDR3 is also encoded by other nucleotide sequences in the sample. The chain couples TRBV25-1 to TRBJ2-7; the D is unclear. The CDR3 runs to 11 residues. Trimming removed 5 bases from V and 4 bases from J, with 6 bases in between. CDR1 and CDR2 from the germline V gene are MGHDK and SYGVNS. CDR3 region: CASSRGYEQYF. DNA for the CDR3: TGTGCCAGCAGTCGAGGATACGAGCAGTACTTC.

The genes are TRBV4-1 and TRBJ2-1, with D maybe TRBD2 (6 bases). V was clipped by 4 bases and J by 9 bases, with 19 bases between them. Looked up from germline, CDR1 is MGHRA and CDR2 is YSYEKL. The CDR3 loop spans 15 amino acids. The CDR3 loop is CASSLGIGGKGEQFF. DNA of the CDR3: TGCGCCAGCAGCCTGGGCATTGGCGGGAAGGGTGAGCAGTTCTTC.

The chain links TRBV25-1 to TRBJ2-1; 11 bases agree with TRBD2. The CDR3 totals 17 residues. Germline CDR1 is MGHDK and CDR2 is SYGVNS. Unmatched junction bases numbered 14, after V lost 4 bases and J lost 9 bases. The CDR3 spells CASSGVDGSGRAGEQFF. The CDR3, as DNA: TGTGCCAGCAGTGGTGTGGACGGTAGCGGGAGGGCCGGTGAGCAGTTCTTC.

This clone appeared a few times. The CDR3 is CASSAANTGELFF. The CDR3 DNA reads TGTGCCAGCTCGGCAGCGAACACCGGGGAGCTGTTTTTT. The chain couples TRBV18 to TRBJ2-2, with no clear D. Trimming took off 6 bases at V and 0 bases at J, with 5 bases between the two ends. The CDR3 sequence is 13 residues long. CDR1 and CDR2 (germline): KGHSH, LQKENI.

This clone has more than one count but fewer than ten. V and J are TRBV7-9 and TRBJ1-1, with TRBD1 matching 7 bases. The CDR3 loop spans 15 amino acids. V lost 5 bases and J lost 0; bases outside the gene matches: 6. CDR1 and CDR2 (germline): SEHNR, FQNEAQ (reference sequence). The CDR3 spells CASSVRDSVNTEAFF. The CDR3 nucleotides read TGTGCCAGCAGCGTAAGGGACAGCGTGAACACTGAAGCTTTCTTT.

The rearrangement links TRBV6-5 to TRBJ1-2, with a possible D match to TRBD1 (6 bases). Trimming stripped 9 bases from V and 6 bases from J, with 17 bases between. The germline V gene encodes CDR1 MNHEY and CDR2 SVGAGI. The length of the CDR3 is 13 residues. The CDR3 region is CASRDTILNGYTF. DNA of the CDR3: TGTGCCAGTCGGGACACCATCCTCAATGGCTACACCTTC.

CDR3 region: CASSNTPGDNEQFF. CDR3 bases: TGTGCCAGCTCAAACACACCGGGGGACAATGAGCAGTTCTTC. The V gene is TRBV18, the J gene TRBJ2-1, with D possibly being TRBD2 (6 bases). The CDR3 length is 14 residues. Trimming took 5 bases from V and 5 from J, leaving 13 bases between them. CDR1 KGHSH and CDR2 LQKENI come from the germline V gene.

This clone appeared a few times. Written as DNA, the CDR3 is TGTGCCAGCAGTTCCCGCAGCGGGGACACAGATACGCAGTATTTT. Amino acids: CASSSRSGDTDTQYF. The gene calls are TRBV9 and TRBJ2-3; 7 bases map to TRBD2. From germline, CDR1 is SGDLS and CDR2 YYNGEE. The CDR3 covers 15 residues. V trimming: 5 bases; J trimming: 2 bases; junction bases outside the gene matches: 8.

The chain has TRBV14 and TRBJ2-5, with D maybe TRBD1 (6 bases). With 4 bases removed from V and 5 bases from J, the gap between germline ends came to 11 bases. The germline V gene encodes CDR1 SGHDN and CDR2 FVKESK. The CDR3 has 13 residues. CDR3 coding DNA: TGTGCCAGCAGCCGGGGACACTGGGAGACCCAGTACTTC. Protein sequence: CASSRGHWETQYF.

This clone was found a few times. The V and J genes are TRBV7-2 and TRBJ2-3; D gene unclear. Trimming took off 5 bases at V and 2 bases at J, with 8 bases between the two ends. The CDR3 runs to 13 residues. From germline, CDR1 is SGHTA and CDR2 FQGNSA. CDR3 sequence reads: CASSVVYTDTQYF. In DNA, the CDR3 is TGTGCCAGCAGCGTAGTATACACAGATACGCAGTATTTT.

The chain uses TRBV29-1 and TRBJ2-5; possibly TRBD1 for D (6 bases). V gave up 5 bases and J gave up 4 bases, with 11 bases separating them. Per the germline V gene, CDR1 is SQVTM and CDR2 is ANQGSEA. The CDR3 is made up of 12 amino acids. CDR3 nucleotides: TGCAGCGTTACAGGGCCAGGAGAGACCCAGTACTTC. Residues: CSVTGPGETQYF.

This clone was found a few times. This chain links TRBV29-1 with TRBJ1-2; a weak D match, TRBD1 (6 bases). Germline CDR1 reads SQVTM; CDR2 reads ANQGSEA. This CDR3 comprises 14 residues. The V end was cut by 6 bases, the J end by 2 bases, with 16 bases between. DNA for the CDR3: TGCAGCGTGAGAAACAGGGTTGCAAACTATGGCTACACCTTC. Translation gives CSVRNRVANYGYTF.

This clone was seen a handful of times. In DNA form, the CDR3 reads TGCGCCAGCAGCCAAGATCTCCCAGGGGTCTACGAGCAGTACTTC. Amino acid sequence: CASSQDLPGVYEQYF. The chain joins TRBV4-3 to TRBJ2-7; tentatively, D is TRBD1 (6 bases). Trimming shortened V by 0 bases and J by 3 bases, and 12 bases separated the two germline ends. The CDR3 has 15 amino acids. Per germline, CDR1 LGHNA and CDR2 YSLEER.

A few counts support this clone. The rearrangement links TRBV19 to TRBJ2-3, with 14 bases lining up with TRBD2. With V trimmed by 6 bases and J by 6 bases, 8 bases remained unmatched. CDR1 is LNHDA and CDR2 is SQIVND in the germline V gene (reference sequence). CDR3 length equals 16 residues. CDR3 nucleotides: TGTGCCAGTAGACGGACTAGCGGGAGGTCCCCGGATACGCAGTATTTT. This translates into CASRRTSGRSPDTQYF.